This TCR beta chain was sequenced for a study of spatial heterogeneity in lung cancer. This clonotype occurred many times. The time point here: sample taken at primary tumor resection. There were some 70 donors, all of them untreated patients with early-stage non-small cell lung cancer. Each TCR cDNA molecule bore a unique molecular identifier. TCRdb re-analysed the 5' RACE reads in MiXCR, keeping a single row per CDR3 protein. Of a few thousand distinct CDR3 sequences in the sample, around 8.5% are singletons; the top ten hold 21%. The sample consisted of normal lung tissue next to the tumor, taken at surgery. The TCR was taken from a female donor with early-stage non-small cell lung cancer.

The CDR3 DNA follows: TGTGCCAGCTTTGAATTGGGAGGGTCAGAGACCCAGTACTTC. It translates to CASFELGGSETQYF. The chain is built from TRBV5-6 and TRBJ2-5; 7 bases align to TRBD2. The CDR3 runs 14 residues. J gave up 4 bases and V 7 bases, and 10 bases lay outside the gene matches. Per germline, CDR1 SGHDT and CDR2 YYEEEE. Using reference TRBV5-6 and TRBJ2-5 for the parts outside the CDR3, the full variable domain is DAGVTQSPTHLIKTRGQQVTLRCSPKSGHDTVSWYQQALGQGPQFIFQYYEEEERQRGNFPDRFSGHQFPNYSSELNVNALLLGDSALYLCASFELGGSETQYFGPGTRLLVL.